Listed below are T cell receptor beta chains from one sample, sequenced in a study of blood T cell repertoires in COVID-19. TCRdb keeps only in-frame clones here, not all; method: immunoSEQ multiplex PCR. The repertoire holds more than 100,000 clones, with around 87% as singletons. Sequencing input: peripheral blood. The receptor set was obtained from a woman aged 55-70 years with acute or convalescent COVID-19. Each CDR3 is given with its conserved first and last residue. D genes are given only for firm matches. The size field is filled for only some rows; it gives once, few, many or a size class.

size: once; V: TRBV19; D: TRBD2; J: TRBJ2-3; length: 14; DNA: TGTGCCAGTAGAGGGAGGGCTAGCACAGATACGCAGTATTTT; CDR3: CASRGRASTDTQYF
size: NA; V: TRBV11-3; D: TRBD1; J: TRBJ1-6; length: 17; DNA: TGTGCCAGCAGCTCCCACACAGGGGGCTCCTATAATTCACCCCTCCACTTT; CDR3: CASSSHTGGSYNSPLHF
size: NA; V: TRBV30; D: NA; J: TRBJ1-5; length: 13; DNA: TGTGCCTGGAGTGTACGGGGGAATCAGCCCCAGCATTTT; CDR3: CAWSVRGNQPQHF
size: few; V: TRBV30; D: NA; J: TRBJ1-1; length: 13; DNA: TGTGCCTGGCATAGGGGGTTGGGCACTGAAGCTTTCTTT; CDR3: CAWHRGLGTEAFF
size: NA; V: TRBV7-9; D: TRBD1; J: TRBJ1-2; length: 13; DNA: TGTGCCAGCAGGACAGGGGTACGGGATGGCTACACCTTC; CDR3: CASRTGVRDGYTF
size: NA; V: TRBV28; D: NA; J: TRBJ1-1; length: 13; DNA: TGTGCCAGCAGCAGGGGACCTAACACTGAAGCTTTCTTT; CDR3: CASSRGPNTEAFF
size: NA; V: TRBV3-1/TRBV3-2; D: NA; J: TRBJ1-1; length: 16; DNA: TGTGCCAGCAGCCGGAGCCTGACTTCGGGGGTCACTGAAGCTTTCTTT; CDR3: CASSRSLTSGVTEAFF
size: once; V: TRBV7-9; D: NA; J: TRBJ2-5; length: 11; DNA: TGTGCCAGCAGCCCACAAGAGACCCAGTACTTC; CDR3: CASSPQETQYF
size: NA; V: TRBV5-1; D: TRBD1; J: TRBJ1-2; length: 14; DNA: TGCGCCAGCAGCTTACGAGTGACAGGGGATGGCTACACCTTC; CDR3: CASSLRVTGDGYTF
size: once; V: TRBV7-9; D: NA; J: TRBJ2-2; length: 14; DNA: TGTGCCAGCAGCTTAGCGAGGCTGACCGGGGAGCTGTTTTTT; CDR3: CASSLARLTGELFF
size: NA; V: TRBV19; D: TRBD1; J: TRBJ2-7; length: 13; DNA: TGTGCCAGTGCCCCGGGACAGACCTACGAGCAGTACTTC; CDR3: CASAPGQTYEQYF
size: NA; V: TRBV25-1; D: NA; J: TRBJ2-1; length: 16; DNA: TGTGCCAGCAGTGAATTAAGCGGAAGCTCCTACAATGAGCAGTTCTTC; CDR3: CASSELSGSSYNEQFF
size: NA; V: TRBV11-2; D: TRBD2; J: TRBJ2-5; length: 15; DNA: TGTGCCAGCAGCCCGGATAGCGGGAGCACGGAGACCCAGTACTTC; CDR3: CASSPDSGSTETQYF
size: NA; V: TRBV5-6; D: NA; J: TRBJ2-1; length: 13; DNA: TGTGCCAGCAGCCCTGGCCACTACAATGAGCAGTTCTTC; CDR3: CASSPGHYNEQFF
size: NA; V: TRBV13; D: NA; J: TRBJ1-1; length: 13; DNA: TGTGCCAGCAGCTTTCGGCAGGATTATGAAGCTTTCTTT; CDR3: CASSFRQDYEAFF
size: NA; V: TRBV7-2; D: TRBD1; J: TRBJ1-1; length: 15; DNA: TGTGCCAGCAGCTTAAGGAAACAGGGGGACACTGAAGCTTTCTTT; CDR3: CASSLRKQGDTEAFF
size: once; V: TRBV12-5; D: NA; J: TRBJ1-5; length: 11; DNA: TGTGCTAGTGGTTTCGAGGAGCCCCAGCATTTT; CDR3: CASGFEEPQHF
size: NA; V: TRBV6-6; D: TRBD1; J: TRBJ1-6; length: 19; DNA: TGTGCCAGCAGTCCTTTCCGTCCCCAACGGACAGGGGGAGATTCACCCCTCCACTTT; CDR3: CASSPFRPQRTGGDSPLHF
size: NA; V: TRBV10-1; D: TRBD2; J: TRBJ2-3; length: 14; DNA: TGCGCCAGCAGTGACGGGACTAGCCCAGATACGCAGTATTTT; CDR3: CASSDGTSPDTQYF
size: NA; V: TRBV15; D: TRBD2; J: TRBJ2-7; length: 19; DNA: TGTGCCACCAGCAGAGATGGGGGCAAGGGACTAGCGGGAAGTGGCGAGCAGTACTTC; CDR3: CATSRDGGKGLAGSGEQYF
size: once; V: TRBV18; D: NA; J: TRBJ2-1; length: 18; DNA: TGTGCCAGCTCACCAACGGGGGGCTCCCAGAGCTCCTACAATGAGCAGTTCTTC; CDR3: CASSPTGGSQSSYNEQFF
size: NA; V: TRBV10-3; D: NA; J: TRBJ1-2; length: 13; DNA: TGTGCCATCAGCCCGGGACAATCCTATGGCTACACCTTC; CDR3: CAISPGQSYGYTF
size: few; V: TRBV18; D: NA; J: TRBJ2-5; length: 15; DNA: TGTGCCAGCTCGCAGGACGGGACTCCACAAGAGACCCAGTACTTC; CDR3: CASSQDGTPQETQYF
size: NA; V: TRBV2; D: TRBD1; J: TRBJ2-7; length: 16; DNA: TGTGCCAGCACTCCACTTCCAGGGACAGGGGTAAACGAGCAGTACTTC; CDR3: CASTPLPGTGVNEQYF
size: NA; V: TRBV5-1; D: TRBD1; J: TRBJ1-1; length: 15; DNA: TGCGCCAGCAGCCCCGGGGACAGAATGAACACTGAAGCTTTCTTT; CDR3: CASSPGDRMNTEAFF
size: NA; V: TRBV11-2; D: NA; J: TRBJ2-3; length: 14; DNA: TGTGCCAGCAACCGGGACTCCTACACAGATACGCAGTATTTT; CDR3: CASNRDSYTDTQYF
size: NA; V: TRBV29-1; D: TRBD1; J: TRBJ1-2; length: 12; DNA: TGCAGCGTTGATGGGGGTGACAGGGGTCACACCTTC; CDR3: CSVDGGDRGHTF
size: once; V: TRBV12-3/TRBV12-4; D: TRBD1; J: TRBJ1-2; length: 13; DNA: TGTGCCAGCAGCCTGGGACAGGGAAATGGCTACACCTTC; CDR3: CASSLGQGNGYTF
size: NA; V: TRBV27; D: TRBD2; J: TRBJ2-1; length: 16; DNA: TGTGCCAGCAGTTTAGCACTAGCGGGGAACTACAATGAGCAGTTCTTC; CDR3: CASSLALAGNYNEQFF
size: NA; V: TRBV12-5; D: TRBD1; J: TRBJ1-1; length: 16; DNA: TGTGCTAGTGGTCCGGGACAGGGGATTCGAAAAACTGAAGCTTTCTTT; CDR3: CASGPGQGIRKTEAFF
size: NA; V: TRBV28; D: NA; J: TRBJ1-4; length: 14; DNA: TGTGCCAGCAGCTTGTTTGGGGCCGGTGAAAAACTGTTTTTT; CDR3: CASSLFGAGEKLFF
size: NA; V: TRBV28; D: NA; J: TRBJ2-1; length: 15; DNA: TGTGCCAGCAGTCAGGTAGGCAGGGGAGCCAATGAGCAGTTCTTC; CDR3: CASSQVGRGANEQFF
size: NA; V: TRBV28; D: NA; J: TRBJ2-1; length: 12; DNA: TGTGCCAGCATTAGCCCCAAACAAGAGCAGTTCTTC; CDR3: CASISPKQEQFF
size: NA; V: TRBV15; D: TRBD2; J: TRBJ2-5; length: 15; DNA: TGTGCCACCAGCAGGAGCCCTAGCGGAGAAGAGACCCAGTACTTC; CDR3: CATSRSPSGEETQYF
size: NA; V: TRBV30; D: NA; J: TRBJ1-5; length: 13; DNA: TGTGCCCTTCAAGGGGGTAGCAATCAGCCCCAGCATTTT; CDR3: CALQGGSNQPQHF
size: once; V: TRBV5-1; D: TRBD1; J: TRBJ1-3; length: 15; DNA: TGCGCCAGCAGCCCGGGACAGCTCTCTGGAAACACCATATATTTT; CDR3: CASSPGQLSGNTIYF
size: few; V: TRBV6-1; D: NA; J: TRBJ1-1; length: 15; DNA: TGTGCCAGCAGTGAAGCCCTTCAGGGGCGCACTGAAGCTTTCTTT; CDR3: CASSEALQGRTEAFF
size: NA; V: TRBV6-5; D: TRBD1; J: TRBJ2-5; length: 14; DNA: TGTGCCAGCAGCGCGACAGGGCGTGGGGAGACCCAGTACTTC; CDR3: CASSATGRGETQYF
size: medium-sized; V: TRBV5-1; D: NA; J: TRBJ2-7; length: 14; DNA: TGCGCCAGCAGCTTGGTCTCAGGGGCCTACGAGCAGTACTTC; CDR3: CASSLVSGAYEQYF
size: few; V: TRBV6-1; D: TRBD1; J: TRBJ2-1; length: 17; DNA: TGTGCCAGCAGTGACCTGAGGACAGGCCGCGACCACAATGAGCAGTTCTTC; CDR3: CASSDLRTGRDHNEQFF
size: NA; V: TRBV6-5; D: NA; J: TRBJ1-1; length: 13; DNA: TGTGCCAGCTCCGACAGGAGGAACACTGAAGCTTTCTTT; CDR3: CASSDRRNTEAFF